Listed below are T cell receptor beta chains from one sample, sequenced in a study of somatic mutations in cytotoxic T cells in rheumatoid arthritis. The method was immunoSEQ multiplex PCR; TCRdb's version includes in-frame clones alone and lacks a portion of them. The sample gives 20,000 to 25,000 clones, roughly 80% of which show up once; 3.8% is in the top ten. Sequences were obtained from CD8+ T cells sorted from blood. These receptors were taken from an adult with rheumatoid arthritis. The CDR3 runs from the conserved cysteine through the conserved F or W. The order of the fields is clone size, J gene, V gene, D gene, CDR3 DNA, CDR3 protein. D genes are given only for firm matches. Rows may omit the clone size; those that give it use once, few, many or a size class.

>.|TRBJ2-7|TRBV7-6|TRBD2
TGTGCCAGCAGCTTAGGTGTTGGGGAGGGATACGAGCAGTACTTC
CASSLGVGEGYEQYF
>.|TRBJ2-2|TRBV19|.
TGTGCCAGTAGTATGAGCCTCACCGGGGAGCTGTTTTTT
CASSMSLTGELFF
>few|TRBJ2-1|TRBV6-1|.
TGTGCCAGCAGTTTCCAGGAGAGCTCCTACAATGAGCAGTTCTTC
CASSFQESSYNEQFF
>.|TRBJ1-1|TRBV18|TRBD1
TGTGCCAGCTCACCTAGACAGGGGTCGCGTGAAGCTTTCTTT
CASSPRQGSREAFF
>.|TRBJ2-7|TRBV5-3|.
TGTGCCAGAAGCTTGCGTTCTTTGGCAGCCTACGAGCAGTACTTC
CARSLRSLAAYEQYF
>.|TRBJ1-2|TRBV4-2|.
TGTGCCAGCAGCCAAGAGGAATTCCCTCTCGGCTACACCTTC
CASSQEEFPLGYTF
>.|TRBJ1-2|TRBV27|TRBD1
TGTGCCAGCAGTTTTGGAGGGGGCGGGTATGGCTACACCTTC
CASSFGGGGYGYTF
>.|TRBJ2-1|TRBV6-5|.
TGTGCCAGCAGTCCTACCGGACAGGGAGGGGAGTTCTTC
CASSPTGQGGEFF
>.|TRBJ2-2|TRBV27|TRBD2
TGTGCCAGCGCATTCCTGAGACTAGCGGGGGGGTCTGTCACCGGGGAGCTGTTTTTT
CASAFLRLAGGSVTGELFF
>.|TRBJ2-5|TRBV5-4|.
TGTGCCAGCAGCCATAACACGGCGGTGGAGACCCAGTACTTC
CASSHNTAVETQYF
>.|TRBJ1-2|TRBV12-5|.
TGTGCTAGTGGTTTGGACGCCGGGCAGGTGTTTTATGGCTACACCTTC
CASGLDAGQVFYGYTF
>.|TRBJ2-7|TRBV5-4|.
TGTGCCAGCAGTTTTACAGGGTCGCCCTCCTACGAGCAGTACTTC
CASSFTGSPSYEQYF
>.|TRBJ2-3|TRBV4-2|TRBD2
TGTGCCAGCAGCCTTCAACTAGCGGGGGGGCATGCCGATACGCAGTATTTT
CASSLQLAGGHADTQYF
>.|TRBJ1-2|TRBV5-6|TRBD1
TGTGCCAGCAGCGACCAGACAGGGGGTAACTATGGCTACACCTTC
CASSDQTGGNYGYTF
>.|TRBJ2-2|TRBV4-3|.
TGCGCCAGCAGCCAAGATTCGGCAATTCTTTCATCTAACACCGGGGAGCTGTTTTTT
CASSQDSAILSSNTGELFF
>.|TRBJ2-1|TRBV4-2|.
TGTGCCAGCAGCCAAGAAGTGGGGTGGGGTACCACCTACAATGAGCAGTTCTTC
CASSQEVGWGTTYNEQFF
>.|TRBJ2-5|TRBV27|TRBD2
TGTGCCAGCAGTCTGCACTTAAGACTAGCGGGGTCGTGGGAGACCCAGTACTTC
CASSLHLRLAGSWETQYF
>once|TRBJ2-1|TRBV4-3|TRBD2
TGCGCCAGCAGCCAGACTAGCGCCAGCTCCTACAATGAGCAGTTCTTC
CASSQTSASSYNEQFF
>.|TRBJ1-2|TRBV5-1|TRBD1
TGCGCCAGCAGCTCAGGACAGGGTTCGTATGGCTACACCTTC
CASSSGQGSYGYTF
>few|TRBJ1-2|TRBV4-3|.
TGCGCCAGCAGCCAAGAATCAAACTATGGCTACACCTTC
CASSQESNYGYTF
>few|TRBJ1-5|TRBV4-2|TRBD1
TGTGCCAGCAGCCCCCGGGGACAGGGAAGTCCCGGGCAGCCCCAGCATTTT
CASSPRGQGSPGQPQHF
>.|TRBJ2-3|TRBV7-6|.
TGTGCCAGCAGGGCCCACCCGGACAGCACAGATACGCAGTATTTT
CASRAHPDSTDTQYF
>.|TRBJ2-7|TRBV7-9|.
TGTGCCAGCAGCCCAGTGGTGTCAGGGCGGACCTACGAGCAGTACTTC
CASSPVVSGRTYEQYF
>.|TRBJ1-1|TRBV4-1|TRBD1
TGCGCCAGCAGCCAAGGACAGGGGGCGGGGACTGAAGCTTTCTTT
CASSQGQGAGTEAFF
>.|TRBJ2-1|TRBV7-9|.
TGTGCCAGCAGCTCCTTCATAATCACAGGGTTTGTCAATGAGCAGTTCTTC
CASSSFIITGFVNEQFF
>.|TRBJ1-1|TRBV2|.
TGTGCCAGCAGTGAAAGGGGTCTTTGGACTTTGAACACTGAAGCTTTCTTT
CASSERGLWTLNTEAFF
>.|TRBJ2-7|TRBV27|TRBD1
TGTGCCAGCAGTTATCCGGGACAGAGGGGGGAGCAGTACTTC
CASSYPGQRGEQYF
>once|TRBJ2-2|TRBV11-2|TRBD2
TGTGCCAGCAGTTTAGCGGGGGGTTCGACCGGGGAGCTGTTTTTT
CASSLAGGSTGELFF
>.|TRBJ2-7|TRBV10-3|.
TGTGCCATCAGTGATTACAGAAGCTACGAGCAGTACTTC
CAISDYRSYEQYF
>few|TRBJ1-1|TRBV5-4|TRBD1
TGTGCCAGCAGCTTACCGGACAGGATGAACACTGAAGCTTTCTTT
CASSLPDRMNTEAFF
>.|TRBJ1-1|TRBV15|.
TGTGCCACCAGCAGACCCCCCTGGGAGAGAAAGAACACTGAAGCTTTCTTT
CATSRPPWERKNTEAFF
>few|TRBJ2-7|TRBV14|TRBD1
TGTGCCAGCAGCCAAGGGTGGAACAGGGGGGAATCCTACGAGCAGTACTTC
CASSQGWNRGESYEQYF
>.|TRBJ2-3|TRBV5-1|TRBD2
TGCGCCAGCACCTGGACTAGCGGAGTTACAGATACGCAGTATTTT
CASTWTSGVTDTQYF
>.|TRBJ1-6|TRBV7-9|TRBD1
TGTGCCAGCAGCTTTTATCAGGGGGAGAATTCACCCCTCCACTTT
CASSFYQGENSPLHF
>.|TRBJ2-5|TRBV2|.
TGTGCCAGTACGCTCAGGGGCGCAGAGACCCAGTACTTC
CASTLRGAETQYF
>.|TRBJ2-7|TRBV7-2|TRBD2
TGTGCCAGCAGCGGTGCAGCGGGGAGCTACGAGCAGTACTTC
CASSGAAGSYEQYF
>.|TRBJ1-1|TRBV6-6|.
TGTGCCAGCAGTTACTCGTCAGACACAGGCACTGAAGCTTTCTTT
CASSYSSDTGTEAFF
>.|TRBJ2-7|TRBV2|.
TGTGCCAGCAGGGACAGCCACTACGAGCAGTACTTC
CASRDSHYEQYF
>.|TRBJ1-2|TRBV5-6|.
TGTGCCAGCAGCCGGAGTGGTTGGGGCGGCTATGGCTACACCTTC
CASSRSGWGGYGYTF
>.|TRBJ2-1|TRBV29-1|.
TGCAGCGTTGCTTACAATGAGCAGTTCTTC
CSVAYNEQFF
>few|TRBJ2-1|TRBV4-1|.
TGCGCCAGCAGCCAAGGAAGGGCAGTGTTCTCCTACAATGAGCAGTTCTTC
CASSQGRAVFSYNEQFF
>.|TRBJ2-3|TRBV27|.
TGTGCCAGCGCGCTTACAGGGCCAGGGACAGATACGCAGTATTTT
CASALTGPGTDTQYF
>once|TRBJ1-2|TRBV10-2|TRBD1
TGCGCCAGCAGTGAGTGGGGACAGGGGGTTGATGGCTACACCTTC
CASSEWGQGVDGYTF
>few|TRBJ2-7|TRBV6-1|TRBD1
TGTGCCAGCAGTGAAAAGACAGGGGATGGGTACGAGCAGTACTTC
CASSEKTGDGYEQYF
>.|TRBJ2-5|TRBV4-2|TRBD2
TGTGCCAGCAGCCAAGAAGGACTAGCGACCCAAGAGACCCAGTACTTC
CASSQEGLATQETQYF
>.|TRBJ1-2|TRBV4-1|.
TGCGCCAGCAGCCGAGAGCCGGGGGCTTTTAACTATGGCTACACCTTC
CASSREPGAFNYGYTF
>.|TRBJ2-7|TRBV9|.
TGTGCCAGCAGCGCCGACAGGTACCCCTACGAGCAGTACTTC
CASSADRYPYEQYF
>once|TRBJ1-4|TRBV18|.
TGTGCCAGCTCACCACGGCACACTTATGAAAAACTGTTTTTT
CASSPRHTYEKLFF
>.|TRBJ1-1|TRBV5-1|TRBD1
TGCGCCAGCAGCTTGGGTGGTCGGACAGGACACCCCGTGAACACTGAAGCTTTCTTT
CASSLGGRTGHPVNTEAFF
>.|TRBJ2-3|TRBV6-1|TRBD2
TGTGCCAGCAGGGGGCTAGCGGGTTTCACAGATACGCAGTATTTT
CASRGLAGFTDTQYF
>once|TRBJ2-3|TRBV11-2|.
TGTGCCAGCAGCCCCCCTAGCACAGATACGCAGTATTTT
CASSPPSTDTQYF
>.|TRBJ1-4|TRBV25-1|TRBD1
TGTGCCAGCAGTGCACGACAGGGCTTTAATGAAAAACTGTTTTTT
CASSARQGFNEKLFF
>few|TRBJ2-1|TRBV19|TRBD2
TGTGCCAGTAGTATATTCGGGGGGGAGTACAATGAGCAGTTCTTC
CASSIFGGEYNEQFF
>.|TRBJ1-2|TRBV6-1|.
TGTGCCAGCAGAGCCTACAGGGCATATAACTATGGCTACACCTTC
CASRAYRAYNYGYTF